The rows below give T cell receptor beta chains drawn from one sample of a study of vaccination and CD4 T cells after COVID-19. No antigens are known for them. MiXCR was run by TCRdb on the PCR reads, yielding one entry per CDR3 protein. The sample lists 25,000 to 30,000 distinct CDR3 sequences, about 60% occurring once. The sample was CD4+ T cells from blood, cultured in vitro, taken after SARS-CoV-2 vaccination. The origin of the receptors is a human donor who received a COVID-19 vaccine. Each CDR3 is given with its conserved first and last residue. A D gene is named only where the DNA matches it firmly. Expanded clones get a size class; other rows say once, few or many, or leave the size out.

clone size: .; D gene: .; J gene: TRBJ2-5; V gene: TRBV6-2/TRBV6-3; CDR3 protein: CASGNRLASDRETQYF; CDR3 DNA: TGTGCCAGCGGCAACCGCCTAGCGTCAGACCGGGAGACCCAGTACTTC
clone size: .; D gene: .; J gene: TRBJ2-1; V gene: TRBV12-3/TRBV12-4; CDR3 protein: CASSKRADGEQFF; CDR3 DNA: TGTGCCAGCAGTAAAAGGGCCGACGGTGAGCAGTTCTTC
clone size: .; D gene: .; J gene: TRBJ2-3; V gene: TRBV6-1; CDR3 protein: CASKQTRWTDTQYF; CDR3 DNA: TGTGCCAGCAAACAGACTAGGTGGACAGATACGCAGTATTTT
clone size: .; D gene: TRBD2; J gene: TRBJ2-5; V gene: TRBV11-2; CDR3 protein: CASSLDPRRGARETQYF; CDR3 DNA: TGTGCCAGCAGCTTAGACCCTCGGCGGGGGGCGAGGGAGACCCAGTACTTC
clone size: .; D gene: .; J gene: TRBJ2-1; V gene: TRBV20-1; CDR3 protein: CSASLANQFF; CDR3 DNA: TGCAGTGCTAGTTTAGCCAATCAGTTCTTC
clone size: .; D gene: .; J gene: TRBJ2-3; V gene: TRBV24-1; CDR3 protein: CATSDPRLVTDTQYF; CDR3 DNA: TGTGCCACCAGTGACCCTCGACTAGTGACAGATACGCAGTATTTT
clone size: once; D gene: .; J gene: TRBJ1-1; V gene: TRBV18; CDR3 protein: CASSPPPGTNTEAFF; CDR3 DNA: TGTGCCAGCTCCCCGCCCCCGGGGACGAACACTGAAGCTTTCTTT
clone size: .; D gene: TRBD2; J gene: TRBJ2-3; V gene: TRBV5-1; CDR3 protein: CASSLRPASGGAIGPSDTQYF; CDR3 DNA: TGCGCCAGCAGCTTACGGCCGGCTAGCGGGGGGGCGATCGGGCCCTCAGATACGCAGTATTTT
clone size: .; D gene: .; J gene: TRBJ1-1; V gene: TRBV6-1; CDR3 protein: CASTLDLGTEAFF; CDR3 DNA: TGTGCCAGCACCCTCGACTTGGGTACTGAAGCTTTCTTT
clone size: few; D gene: TRBD1; J gene: TRBJ1-2; V gene: TRBV24-1; CDR3 protein: CATSDTGTGFYGYTF; CDR3 DNA: TGTGCCACCAGTGACACCGGGACAGGGTTCTATGGCTACACCTTC
clone size: .; D gene: .; J gene: TRBJ1-3; V gene: TRBV7-9; CDR3 protein: CASSLSAGNGNTIYF; CDR3 DNA: TGTGCCAGCAGCTTATCGGCGGGCAATGGAAACACCATATATTTT
clone size: .; D gene: .; J gene: TRBJ1-1; V gene: TRBV2; CDR3 protein: CASHVAPEVAFF; CDR3 DNA: TGTGCCAGCCATGTTGCCCCCGAGGTGGCTTTCTTT
clone size: .; D gene: TRBD1; J gene: TRBJ1-6; V gene: TRBV5-1; CDR3 protein: CASGLEDRGNSPLHF; CDR3 DNA: TGCGCCAGCGGACTTGAGGACAGGGGGAATTCACCCCTCCACTTT
clone size: .; D gene: .; J gene: TRBJ1-2; V gene: TRBV10-3; CDR3 protein: CAANSGENYTF; CDR3 DNA: TGTGCCGCCAACTCAGGGGAAAACTACACCTTC
clone size: few; D gene: TRBD1; J gene: TRBJ2-7; V gene: TRBV27; CDR3 protein: CASRPGDRVYEQYF; CDR3 DNA: TGTGCCAGCCGCCCCGGGGACAGGGTCTACGAGCAGTACTTC
clone size: few; D gene: TRBD1; J gene: TRBJ2-7; V gene: TRBV12-3/TRBV12-4; CDR3 protein: CASSPQSGTVYEQYF; CDR3 DNA: TGTGCCAGCAGCCCACAGTCCGGGACAGTATACGAGCAGTACTTC
clone size: once; D gene: .; J gene: TRBJ1-2; V gene: TRBV15; CDR3 protein: CATSREWEGNYGYTF; CDR3 DNA: TGTGCCACCAGCAGAGAGTGGGAGGGAAACTATGGCTACACCTTC
clone size: .; D gene: TRBD1; J gene: TRBJ1-6; V gene: TRBV6-1; CDR3 protein: CASSGTGFNGPLHF; CDR3 DNA: TGTGCCAGCAGTGGGACAGGGTTCAATGGACCCCTCCACTTT
clone size: .; D gene: TRBD1; J gene: TRBJ1-2; V gene: TRBV19; CDR3 protein: CASSPTGGGYGYTF; CDR3 DNA: TGTGCCAGTAGCCCGACAGGGGGGGGTTATGGCTACACCTTC
clone size: .; D gene: TRBD2; J gene: TRBJ2-2; V gene: TRBV12-5; CDR3 protein: CASAASGENTGELFF; CDR3 DNA: TGTGCTAGCGCAGCTAGCGGGGAGAACACCGGGGAGCTGTTTTTT
clone size: .; D gene: .; J gene: TRBJ2-4; V gene: TRBV6-1; CDR3 protein: CASSEFVAEGAKNIQYF; CDR3 DNA: TGTGCCAGCAGTGAATTTGTGGCCGAGGGAGCCAAAAACATTCAGTACTTC
clone size: few; D gene: TRBD2; J gene: TRBJ2-7; V gene: TRBV20-1; CDR3 protein: CSARDNGVAGAYEQYF; CDR3 DNA: TGCAGTGCTAGAGATAATGGGGTAGCGGGGGCCTACGAGCAGTACTTC
clone size: .; D gene: TRBD1; J gene: TRBJ1-2; V gene: TRBV11-3; CDR3 protein: CASSPGRGDYGYTF; CDR3 DNA: TGTGCCAGCAGCCCTGGCAGGGGGGACTATGGCTACACCTTC
clone size: .; D gene: .; J gene: TRBJ1-6; V gene: TRBV15; CDR3 protein: CATRMTYNSPLHF; CDR3 DNA: TGTGCTACACGGATGACCTATAATTCACCCCTCCACTTT
clone size: .; D gene: .; J gene: TRBJ1-1; V gene: TRBV20-1; CDR3 protein: CSARTGLSAEAFF; CDR3 DNA: TGCAGTGCTAGGACAGGACTTAGCGCTGAAGCTTTCTTT
clone size: .; D gene: .; J gene: TRBJ2-7; V gene: TRBV20-1; CDR3 protein: CSARGRGWGEQYF; CDR3 DNA: TGCAGTGCTCGGGGTCGGGGTTGGGGAGAGCAGTACTTC
clone size: .; D gene: TRBD2; J gene: TRBJ2-3; V gene: TRBV27; CDR3 protein: CASRGYPIRTSGDTDTQYF; CDR3 DNA: TGTGCCAGCAGAGGTTACCCTATCCGGACTAGCGGGGACACAGATACGCAGTATTTT
clone size: .; D gene: .; J gene: TRBJ1-1; V gene: TRBV24-1; CDR3 protein: CATSATVNTEAFF; CDR3 DNA: TGTGCCACCAGTGCAACAGTGAACACTGAAGCTTTCTTT
clone size: .; D gene: .; J gene: TRBJ2-2; V gene: TRBV12-3/TRBV12-4; CDR3 protein: CASILGLAGVSGELFF; CDR3 DNA: .
clone size: .; D gene: .; J gene: TRBJ2-1; V gene: TRBV9; CDR3 protein: CASSVVGTPHNEQFF; CDR3 DNA: TGTGCCAGCAGCGTAGTAGGGACACCTCACAATGAGCAGTTCTTC
clone size: .; D gene: .; J gene: TRBJ1-1; V gene: TRBV30; CDR3 protein: CAWKVRGAPVGNTEAFF; CDR3 DNA: TGTGCCTGGAAAGTCAGAGGGGCTCCGGTTGGGAACACTGAAGCTTTCTTT
clone size: .; D gene: .; J gene: TRBJ1-2; V gene: TRBV20-1; CDR3 protein: CSARRGESSYGYTF; CDR3 DNA: TGCAGTGCTAGACGAGGGGAGTCAAGCTATGGCTACACCTTC
clone size: .; D gene: TRBD1; J gene: TRBJ2-7; V gene: TRBV20-1; CDR3 protein: CSAPPTGDPYEQYF; CDR3 DNA: TGCAGTGCCCCACCGACAGGGGACCCCTACGAGCAGTACTTC
clone size: few; D gene: .; J gene: TRBJ2-3; V gene: TRBV20-1; CDR3 protein: CSTRGSTDTQYF; CDR3 DNA: TGCAGTACCCGGGGTAGCACAGATACGCAGTATTTT
clone size: few; D gene: .; J gene: TRBJ1-2; V gene: TRBV19; CDR3 protein: CASSGSLTYGYTF; CDR3 DNA: TGTGCCAGTAGTGGAAGCCTGACTTATGGCTACACCTTC
clone size: few; D gene: TRBD2; J gene: TRBJ2-3; V gene: TRBV25-1; CDR3 protein: CASSETSGVGGTDTQYF; CDR3 DNA: TGTGCCAGCAGTGAAACTAGCGGGGTCGGGGGCACAGATACGCAGTATTTT
clone size: .; D gene: TRBD1; J gene: TRBJ1-2; V gene: TRBV6-1; CDR3 protein: CASSDRQGARSYGYTF; CDR3 DNA: TGTGCCAGCAGTGATAGACAGGGGGCGCGGAGCTATGGCTACACCTTC
clone size: .; D gene: TRBD2; J gene: TRBJ2-3; V gene: TRBV6-2/TRBV6-3; CDR3 protein: CASSYSTAGGPSDTQYF; CDR3 DNA: TGTGCCAGCAGTTACTCTACAGCGGGGGGGCCAAGCGATACGCAGTATTTT
clone size: .; D gene: TRBD1; J gene: TRBJ2-1; V gene: TRBV24-1; CDR3 protein: CATSDPLPRGPDEQFF; CDR3 DNA: TGTGCCACCAGTGATCCCCTTCCCAGGGGGCCTGATGAGCAGTTCTTC
clone size: .; D gene: .; J gene: TRBJ2-1; V gene: TRBV11-3; CDR3 protein: CASSLGPAEQFF; CDR3 DNA: TGTGCCAGCAGCTTGGGACCCGCCGAGCAGTTCTTC
clone size: few; D gene: .; J gene: TRBJ1-5; V gene: TRBV7-8; CDR3 protein: CASSLRRPPNSNQPQHF; CDR3 DNA: TGTGCCAGCAGCCTCAGACGGCCACCGAATAGCAATCAGCCCCAGCATTTT
clone size: .; D gene: TRBD1; J gene: TRBJ1-2; V gene: TRBV6-5; CDR3 protein: CASSYDRGGYTF; CDR3 DNA: TGTGCCAGCAGTTACGACAGGGGAGGCTACACCTTC
clone size: .; D gene: TRBD2; J gene: TRBJ2-1; V gene: TRBV24-1; CDR3 protein: CATSETKPGLTYNEQFF; CDR3 DNA: TGTGCCACCAGCGAAACTAAGCCGGGACTAACATACAATGAGCAGTTCTTC
clone size: once; D gene: .; J gene: TRBJ1-6; V gene: TRBV7-9; CDR3 protein: CASSFVSSYNSPLHF; CDR3 DNA: TGTGCCAGCAGCTTCGTGAGCTCCTATAATTCACCCCTCCACTTT
clone size: .; D gene: .; J gene: TRBJ1-1; V gene: TRBV12-3/TRBV12-4; CDR3 protein: CASSFGVTEAFF; CDR3 DNA: TGTGCCAGCAGTTTTGGGGTAACTGAAGCTTTCTTT
clone size: few; D gene: TRBD2; J gene: TRBJ2-4; V gene: TRBV5-1; CDR3 protein: CASSPVSAGGLMSNIQYF; CDR3 DNA: TGCGCCAGCAGCCCGGTTTCAGCGGGGGGGCTCATGTCAAACATTCAGTACTTC
clone size: .; D gene: TRBD1; J gene: TRBJ1-5; V gene: TRBV20-1; CDR3 protein: CSARNPTGDQPQHF; CDR3 DNA: TGCAGTGCTAGAAACCCCACAGGGGATCAGCCCCAGCATTTT
clone size: .; D gene: .; J gene: TRBJ2-5; V gene: TRBV24-1; CDR3 protein: CATSVPGPGETQYF; CDR3 DNA: TGTGCCACCAGTGTGCCGGGTCCGGGCGAGACCCAGTACTTC
clone size: .; D gene: .; J gene: TRBJ2-5; V gene: TRBV11-3; CDR3 protein: CASSLGPYQETQYF; CDR3 DNA: TGTGCCAGCAGCTTAGGGCCGTACCAAGAGACCCAGTACTTC
clone size: .; D gene: .; J gene: TRBJ2-5; V gene: TRBV2; CDR3 protein: CASRLEPETQYF; CDR3 DNA: TGTGCCAGCAGACTAGAACCAGAGACCCAGTACTTC
clone size: once; D gene: .; J gene: TRBJ2-7; V gene: TRBV12-3/TRBV12-4; CDR3 protein: CASSWGVGEQYF; CDR3 DNA: TGTGCCAGCAGTTGGGGCGTTGGGGAGCAGTACTTC